Here is one T cell receptor beta chain with its context. The sample comes from a study of T cell responses to AZD1222 COVID-19 vaccine. TCRdb's copy holds only in-frame clones and misses some; the assay was immunoSEQ multiplex PCR. The sample yields some 150,000 clones, approximately 86% seen once. Trimming stripped 5 bases from V and 12 bases from J, with 26 bases between. Looked up from germline, CDR1 is SGHTA and CDR2 is FQGNSA. CDR3 size: 16 residues. V gene TRBV7-2 combines with J gene TRBJ2-1, with a tentative D call TRBD2 (5 bases). This TCR derives from an adult who received the MenACWY meningococcal vaccine as a control. The source material was peripheral blood, sampled 28 days after the second dose of the MenACWY control vaccine. CDR3 protein: CASSPNPGSSSILQFF. In DNA form, the CDR3 reads TGTGCCAGCAGCCCGAATCCGGGGTCCTCCTCCATTTTGCAGTTCTTC.